One sample yielded the 27 T cell receptor beta chains listed below, sequenced in a study of blood T cell repertoires in COVID-19. Clones were sequenced by immunoSEQ multiplex PCR, and TCRdb holds only the in-frame ones, with some missing. Of 220,000 or so clones listed, 70% to 90% are singletons. The sequenced sample was peripheral blood. The receptor source for this set is a woman aged 50 to 60 with COVID-19, enrolled during active disease.

The chain couples TRBV5-1 to TRBJ1-2; 7 bases are a match to TRBD1. This CDR3 contains 16 residues. Unmatched junction bases numbered 13, after V lost 0 bases and J lost 8 bases. Germline V gene data show CDR1 as SGHRS and CDR2 as YFSETQ. This CDR3 is CASSLGGDRVFGGYTF. The CDR3 DNA follows: TGCGCCAGCAGCTTGGGCGGAGACAGGGTGTTTGGGGGCTACACCTTC.

The V gene is TRBV28, the J gene TRBJ1-2, with 7 bases aligning to TRBD1. Germline lookup yields CDR1 MDHEN and CDR2 SYDVKM. This CDR3 region has 14 residues. Trimming took 3 bases from V and 4 from J; bases not matched to a gene: 5. The CDR3 DNA follows: TGTGCCAGCAGTTTGCCGGACAGGTTCTATGGCTACACCTTC. This encodes CASSLPDRFYGYTF.

This chain connects TRBV7-3 to TRBJ1-5, with 9 nucleotides matching TRBD1. The junction had 1 base not matched to a gene; V was cut back by 5 bases and J by 5 bases. CDR3 size: 13 residues. Per the germline V gene, CDR1 is SGHTA and CDR2 is FQGTGA. The CDR3 DNA reads TGTGCCAGCAGCCGGGACAGGGATCAGCCCCAGCATTTT. Amino acids: CASSRDRDQPQHF. The variable domain in full, with the rest retrieved from reference TRBV7-3 and TRBJ1-5, is GAGVSQTPSNKVTEKGKYVELRCDPISGHTALYWYRQSLGQGPEFLIYFQGTGAADDSGLPNDRFFAVRPEGSVSTLKIQRTERGDSAVYLCASSRDRDQPQHFGDGTRLSIL.

The rearrangement joins TRBV5-1 to TRBJ2-3, with D perhaps TRBD2 (6 bases). V was trimmed by 5 bases and J by 5 bases, leaving 21 bases between them. Germline values: CDR1 SGHRS, CDR2 YFSETQ. The CDR3 covers 16 residues. Written as DNA, the CDR3 is TGCGCCAGCAGTTCGACACTAGCTCATTCGGGAGATACGCAGTATTTT. This encodes CASSSTLAHSGDTQYF.

The chain has TRBV6-4 and TRBJ2-1, with TRBD1 matching 8 bases. Germline V gives CDR1 MRHNA, CDR2 SNTAGT. V lost 6 bases, J lost 7 bases, and 8 bases stayed unmatched. CDR3 length: 14 amino acids. The CDR3 is CASSRNTGGNEQFF. The CDR3 DNA is TGTGCCAGCAGCCGCAACACAGGGGGGAATGAGCAGTTCTTC.

This clone was seen just once. V gene TRBV5-6 combines with J gene TRBJ2-7; TRBD1 agrees at 7 bases. The V and J ends lost 4 bases and 0 bases, in that order; junction bases with no gene match: 7. The CDR3 sequence is 15 residues long. Germline V gene lookup returns CDR1 SGHDT and CDR2 YYEEEE. The CDR3 DNA follows: TGTGCCAGCAGCCCTACCGGACAGGCCTCCTACGAGCAGTACGTC. Protein product: CASSPTGQASYEQYV.

CDR3 in DNA: TGTGCCAGCAGCTTCAGTCGGGGGAGAGGCCAGCCCCAGCATTTT. This encodes CASSFSRGRGQPQHF. The genes are TRBV5-6 and TRBJ1-5; perhaps TRBD1 as D (5 bases). CDR1 and CDR2 from the germline V gene are SGHDT and YYEEEE. V was pared by 2 bases and J by 7 bases, with 16 bases between. The CDR3 consists of 15 residues. The complete variable domain, with remaining parts taken from reference TRBV5-6 and TRBJ1-5, reads DAGVTQSPTHLIKTRGQQVTLRCSPKSGHDTVSWYQQALGQGPQFIFQYYEEEERQRGNFPDRFSGHQFPNYSSELNVNALLLGDSALYLCASSFSRGRGQPQHFGDGTRLSIL.

This clone showed up just once. The chain has TRBV14 and TRBJ1-6; a possible D gene is TRBD1 (6 bases). Trimming shortened V by 0 bases and J by 3 bases, and 9 bases separated the two germline ends. There are 16 residues in the CDR3. CDR1 SGHDN and CDR2 FVKESK come from the germline V gene. CDR3 loop: CASSQDWTDYNSPLHF. In nucleotides, the CDR3 is TGTGCCAGCAGCCAAGATTGGACAGACTATAATTCACCCCTCCACTTT.

The chain recombines TRBV5-8 with TRBJ2-2, with D unclear. CDR3 size: 15 residues. V dropped 4 bases and J dropped 1 base, with 11 bases sitting between them. Per the germline V gene, CDR1 is SGHTS and CDR2 is YDEGEE. Here the CDR3 reads CASSVPPGNTGELFF. DNA for the CDR3: TGTGCCAGCAGCGTACCCCCAGGGAACACCGGGGAGCTGTTTTTT.

The J gene is TRBJ1-5, the V gene TRBV6-6, with no clear D. The CDR3 runs to 13 residues. Germline V gives CDR1 MNHNY, CDR2 SVGAGI (reference sequence). V shed 6 bases and J shed 4 bases, with 10 bases lying between them. The CDR3 here is CASSPMKNQPQHF. CDR3 bases: TGTGCCAGCAGCCCTATGAAGAATCAGCCCCAGCATTTT.

The V call is TRBV4-1, the J call TRBJ1-3, with 7 bases fitting TRBD1. From germline, CDR1 is MGHRA and CDR2 YSYEKL. V was clipped by 6 bases and J by 2 bases; unmatched bases: 7. The CDR3 loop spans 15 amino acids. In DNA form, the CDR3 reads TGCGCCAGCAGTCCCCAAACAGGGGCTGGAAACACCATATATTTT. Amino acid sequence: CASSPQTGAGNTIYF.

The V call is TRBV5-8, the J call TRBJ2-6; tentative D call: TRBD1 (6 bases). CDR3 length: 17 amino acids. The ends were cut back, 0 bases at V and 4 bases at J, with 14 bases in the middle. Germline CDR1 is SGHTS and CDR2 is YDEGEE. The CDR3 coding sequence is TGTGCCAGCAGCTTGGGGCCCACAGGGTTCGGGGCCAACGTCCTGACTTTC. Its translation is CASSLGPTGFGANVLTF. Full variable domain (remainder filled in from reference TRBV5-8 and TRBJ2-6): EAGVTQSPTHLIKTRGQQATLRCSPISGHTSVYWYQQALGLGLQFLLWYDEGEERNRGNFPPRFSGRQFPNYSSELNVNALELEDSALYLCASSLGPTGFGANVLTFGAGSRLTVL.

In nucleotides, the CDR3 is TGCGCCAGCAGCCAGGGTAGGGGTCGCACAGATACGCAGTATTTT. Translated: CASSQGRGRTDTQYF. The V gene is TRBV4-3, the J gene TRBJ2-3; TRBD1 is a possible D gene (5 bases). V lost 3 bases, J lost 1 base, and 11 bases lay in between. The CDR3 contains 15 residues. The germline gives CDR1 LGHNA, CDR2 YSLEER.

V and J are TRBV7-8 and TRBJ1-1; the match to TRBD1 covers 8 bases. CDR3 length: 14 residues. The trim removed 6 bases at V and 9 bases at J, leaving 12 bases unmatched. CDR1 and CDR2 (germline): SGHVS, FQNEAQ. CDR3 in amino acids: CASSLTGATRKAFF. The CDR3 DNA is TGTGCCAGCAGTTTGACAGGGGCCACTCGCAAAGCTTTCTTT.

J is TRBJ2-5 and V is TRBV24-1, with D unresolved. The length of the CDR3 is 11 residues. Germline CDR1 reads KGHDR; CDR2 reads SFDVKD. The ends were cut back, 2 bases at V and 5 bases at J, with 2 bases in the middle. Here the CDR3 DNA reads TGTGCCACCAGTGATTCGGAGACCCAGTACTTC. This gives the protein CATSDSETQYF.

V gene TRBV11-1 combines with J gene TRBJ2-5; 11 bases match TRBD2. The germline CDR1 and CDR2 sequences are SGHAT and FQDESV (reference sequence). The length of the CDR3 is 16 residues. Losses at the gene ends were 3 bases for V and 5 bases for J; bases not matched to a gene: 8. This CDR3 reads CASSFGSGGVRETQYF. DNA of the CDR3: TGTGCCAGCAGCTTTGGTAGCGGGGGGGTTCGGGAGACCCAGTACTTC.

This clone has a handful of counts. V is TRBV5-1 and J is TRBJ1-5, with D perhaps TRBD1 (6 bases). This CDR3 region has 15 residues. Germline CDR1 and CDR2: SGHRS and YFSETQ. Trimming cost V 2 bases and J 3 bases, with 12 bases left between them. CDR3 region: CASSFRQAANQPQHF. CDR3 DNA: TGCGCCAGCAGCTTTAGACAGGCCGCCAATCAGCCCCAGCATTTT.

The chain employs TRBV10-2 and TRBJ2-5; 7 bases agree with TRBD1. V lost 8 bases to trimming and J lost 4 bases; unmatched junction nucleotides: 7. The germline gives CDR1 WSHSY, CDR2 SAAADI. This CDR3 spans 13 amino acids. The CDR3 loop is CASAGGRGETQYF. The CDR3 bases are TGCGCCAGCGCAGGGGGTCGGGGAGAGACCCAGTACTTC.

The rearrangement uses TRBV7-9 and TRBJ1-4; maybe TRBD1 (5 bases). CDR1 and CDR2 (germline): SEHNR, FQNEAQ (reference sequence). The CDR3 length is 14 residues. The germline V and J ends were trimmed by 5 bases and 5 bases, with 12 bases remaining between them. CDR3 bases: TGTGCCAGCAGCCGTAGACAGATAAATGAAAAACTGTTTTTT. Its protein is CASSRRQINEKLFF.

The V call is TRBV12-3 or TRBV12-4, the J call TRBJ1-3; 7 bases match TRBD1. The CDR3 sequence is 12 residues long. Unmatched junction bases numbered 5, after V lost 11 bases and J lost 4 bases. CDR3 DNA: TGTGCCCTTACAGGGGTAGGAAACACCATATATTTT. Its protein is CALTGVGNTIYF.

There are a few counts of this clone. This chain connects TRBV10-3 to TRBJ2-3, with D perhaps matching TRBD1 (6 bases). V gave up 10 bases and J gave up 0 bases, with 14 bases separating them. This CDR3 region has 14 residues. Germline-derived CDR1 and CDR2 are ENHRY and SYGVKD. CDR3 loop: CATSDRSSTDTQYF. The CDR3 DNA reads as TGTGCCACCTCGGACAGATCTAGCACAGATACGCAGTATTTT.

The chain recombines TRBV2 with TRBJ1-2; 10 bases align to TRBD1. CDR1 SNHLY and CDR2 FYNNEI come from the germline V gene. V was clipped by 8 bases and J by 7 bases; unmatched bases: 4. The CDR3 runs to 12 residues. CDR3 DNA sequence: TGTGCCAGCGTGTGGACAGGGGGTGGCTACACCTTC. Residues: CASVWTGGGYTF.

This chain links TRBV28 with TRBJ1-5; tentative D call: TRBD1 (6 bases). CDR3 size: 14 residues. The germline V and J ends were trimmed by 7 bases and 4 bases, with 14 bases remaining between them. CDR1 is MDHEN and CDR2 is SYDVKM in the germline V gene. Written as DNA, the CDR3 is TGTGCCAGCACCAAAAAGGGGGAAAATCAGCCCCAGCATTTT. It specifies CASTKKGENQPQHF.

Comments on this clone: The same CDR3 can be traced to other DNA sequences in this sample. V and J are TRBV5-1 and TRBJ2-5; 7 nucleotides agree with TRBD2. The junction had 3 bases not matched to a gene; V was cut back by 2 bases and J by 2 bases. This CDR3 region has 14 residues. Germline V lookup: CDR1 SGHRS, CDR2 YFSETQ. The CDR3 nucleotides read TGCGCCAGCAGCTTAACGGGGGGACAAGAGACCCAGTACTTC. Translation gives CASSLTGGQETQYF.

CDR3 sequence reads: CASPLRAGFNEQYV. The CDR3 nucleotides are TGTGCCAGTCCGTTGCGAGCAGGGTTTAACGAGCAGTACGTC. The chain links TRBV19 to TRBJ2-7; D perhaps matches TRBD1 (5 bases). Germline assignment: CDR1 LNHDA and CDR2 SQIVND (reference sequence). This CDR3 comprises 14 residues. V shed 8 bases and J shed 5 bases, with 19 bases lying between them.

The J gene is TRBJ2-2, the V gene TRBV7-2; TRBD2 matches at 8 bases. The CDR3 totals 16 residues. Germline CDR1 SGHTA, CDR2 FQGNSA. The V segment lost 0 bases and the J segment 7 bases; nucleotides outside the gene matches: 7. CDR3 sequence: CASSLAGGGFVGELFF. The CDR3 DNA reads TGTGCCAGCAGCTTAGCTGGCGGGGGGTTCGTCGGGGAGCTGTTTTTT. The variable domain in full, with the rest retrieved from reference TRBV7-2 and TRBJ2-2, is GAGVSQSPSNKVTEKGKDVELRCDPISGHTALYWYRQSLGQGLEFLIYFQGNSAPDKSGLPSDRFSAERTGGSVSTLTIQRTQQEDSAVYLCASSLAGGGFVGELFFGEGSRLTVL.

The genes are TRBV28 and TRBJ1-1; D might be TRBD1 (5 bases). Germline V gives CDR1 MDHEN, CDR2 SYDVKM. This CDR3 contains 14 residues. V was clipped by 5 bases and J by 4 bases, with 14 bases between them. In DNA, the CDR3 is TGTGCCAGCAGTCTACTGACCGGGGGCACTGAAGCTTTCTTT. Its translation: CASSLLTGGTEAFF.